One sample yielded the 13 T cell receptor beta chains listed below, sequenced in a study of T cell responses to AZD1222 COVID-19 vaccine. The repertoire was sequenced with immunoSEQ multiplex PCR; TCRdb's copy has only in-frame clones and lacks some. In the table there are 53,000 or so clones, roughly 83% of which are singletons. Sequencing was performed on peripheral blood, taken on day 0 of AZD1222 vaccination. These TCRs come from an adult in good health.

This clone was counted many times. V usage is TRBV12-3 or TRBV12-4 and J usage is TRBJ1-1; D remains unclear. The CDR3 extends over 13 amino acids. Trimming shortened V by 3 bases and J by 3 bases, and 8 bases separated the two germline ends. DNA of the CDR3: TGTGCCAGCAGTTTTTCGGGTGACACTGAAGCTTTCTTT. As protein: CASSFSGDTEAFF.

The rearrangement links TRBV6-1 to TRBJ1-4, with D hard to call. V lost 3 bases and J 0 bases, leaving 5 bases between the germline ends. The CDR3 consists of 14 residues. Germline CDR1 reads MNHNS; CDR2 reads SASEGT. The CDR3 bases are TGTGCCAGCAGTGAGGGAACAACTAATGAAAAACTGTTTTTT. It codes for CASSEGTTNEKLFF.

The chain links TRBV30 to TRBJ1-2; D is undetermined. Germline V lookup: CDR1 GTSNPN, CDR2 SVGIG (reference sequence). CDR3 length equals 12 residues. With 0 bases removed from V and 8 bases from J, the gap between germline ends came to 10 bases. Here the CDR3 DNA reads TGTGCCTGGAGTGTAATTAGCGAGGGCTACACCTTC. As protein: CAWSVISEGYTF.

The chain combines TRBV2 with TRBJ2-5; 14 bases agree with TRBD2. The CDR3 runs 15 residues. Looked up from germline, CDR1 is SNHLY and CDR2 is FYNNEI. V lost 6 bases, J lost 5 bases, and 5 bases stayed unmatched. The CDR3 here is CASRGTSGRQETQYF. CDR3 in DNA: TGTGCCAGCAGGGGGACTAGCGGGAGACAGGAGACCCAGTACTTC. The variable domain in full, with the rest retrieved from reference TRBV2 and TRBJ2-5, is EPEVTQTPSHQVTQMGQEVILRCVPISNHLYFYWYRQILGQKVEFLVSFYNNEISEKSEIFDDQFSVERPDGSNFTLKIRSTKLEDSAMYFCASRGTSGRQETQYFGPGTRLLVL.

Only a few counts were recorded for this clone. This chain joins TRBV6-5 and TRBJ1-3; 8 nucleotides match TRBD1. With V trimmed by 4 bases and J by 6 bases, 5 bases remained unmatched. This CDR3 has 14 residues. Germline loops: CDR1 MNHEY, CDR2 SVGAGI. This CDR3 reads CASSLDRVLNTIYF. CDR3 DNA: TGTGCCAGCAGTTTGGACAGGGTTTTAAACACCATATATTTT.

The V and J genes are TRBV19 and TRBJ2-7, with 10 bases matching TRBD2. The CDR3 contains 15 residues. After removal of 5 bases from V and 3 bases from J, the junction contained 7 bases not matched to a gene. The germline gives CDR1 LNHDA, CDR2 SQIVND (reference sequence). CDR3: CASSETSGVGYEQYF. CDR3 coding DNA: TGTGCCAGTAGTGAAACTAGCGGGGTTGGCTACGAGCAGTACTTC.

The chain recombines TRBV5-1 with TRBJ2-2, with 7 bases aligning to TRBD1. Germline V gene sequence: CDR1 SGHRS, CDR2 YFSETQ. J lost 12 bases, V lost 2 bases, and 4 bases had no gene match. This CDR3 is built from 12 residues. This CDR3 is CASSLQGQKLFF. CDR3 bases: TGCGCCAGCAGCTTACAGGGGCAGAAGCTGTTTTTT.

The chain has TRBV2 and TRBJ1-2, with D possibly being TRBD1 (5 bases). The CDR3 loop spans 13 amino acids. Germline V gives CDR1 SNHLY, CDR2 FYNNEI. V gave up 8 bases and J gave up 4 bases, with 14 bases separating them. CDR3 residues: CASRGGEVYGYTF. The CDR3 region has the DNA TGTGCCAGCCGGGGAGGGGAGGTCTATGGCTACACCTTC. Filled out from reference TRBV2 and TRBJ1-2, the complete variable domain reads EPEVTQTPSHQVTQMGQEVILRCVPISNHLYFYWYRQILGQKVEFLVSFYNNEISEKSEIFDDQFSVERPDGSNFTLKIRSTKLEDSAMYFCASRGGEVYGYTFGSGTRLTVV.

This chain uses TRBV27 with TRBJ2-5; 10 bases match TRBD2. The CDR3 length is 15 residues. CDR1 is MNHEY and CDR2 is SMNVEV in the germline V gene (reference sequence). V was pared by 2 bases and J by 4 bases, with 4 bases of the junction left unmatched. CDR3: CASSLTSGMSETQYF. CDR3 in DNA: TGTGCCAGCAGTTTAACTAGCGGGATGTCAGAGACCCAGTACTTC.

The J gene is TRBJ1-1, the V gene TRBV15, with D uncertain. Germline-derived CDR1 and CDR2 are LNHNV and YYDKDF (reference sequence). V gave up 0 bases and J gave up 1 base, with 18 bases separating them. This CDR3 contains 18 residues. The CDR3 DNA follows: TGTGCCACCAGCAGAGACCCCCCCGGGAGTTTTGCGAACACTGAAGCTTTCTTT. It is translated as CATSRDPPGSFANTEAFF.

The genes are TRBV19 and TRBJ1-4; D ambiguous. The CDR3 spans 15 residues. Germline V CDR1 and CDR2: LNHDA, SQIVND (reference sequence). Deletions cut 5 bases from V and 0 bases from J, with 10 bases between. CDR3 coding DNA: TGTGCCAGTAGTGAAGACTTAGCAACTAATGAAAAACTGTTTTTT. Protein product: CASSEDLATNEKLFF.

The rearrangement links TRBV6-5 to TRBJ1-5, with no clear D. CDR1 is MNHEY, CDR2 SVGAGI, per germline. CDR3 size: 14 residues. The V and J ends lost 5 bases and 3 bases respectively, with 11 bases between them. Written as DNA, the CDR3 is TGTGCCAGCAGTCCTGACATATTCAATCAGCCCCAGCATTTT. This gives the protein CASSPDIFNQPQHF.

This chain connects TRBV29-1 to TRBJ2-1, with D hard to call. The CDR3 contains 12 residues. Germline CDR1 is SQVTM and CDR2 is ANQGSEA. V lost 3 bases and J 4 bases, leaving 7 bases between the germline ends. CDR3 in DNA: TGCAGCGTTGACGAAACATACAATGAGCAGTTCTTC. Its translation: CSVDETYNEQFF.